The entry that follows covers one TCR beta chain sequence. Its target is not known. The data originate from a study of T cell repertoires in cytomegalovirus infection. General study results and limits: HLA-C-restricted CMV-specific TCR beta clonotypes were dominant in the ex vivo response.

Each CDR3 protein is one row after TCRdb ran MiXCR on the reads. The sample carries 150,000 or so distinct CDR3 sequences, approximately 30% recorded once. Sequences were derived from CD8+ T cells from cultured PBMCs, sampled from culture after CMV antigen stimulation. The origin of this receptor is a human donor in good health (CMV status not recorded). Some clones in this sample may be carry-over from other donors' samples.

The CDR3 region is CASSDSFGTGVFYEQYF. The CDR3 nucleotides read TGTGCCAGCAGTGATTCATTCGGGACAGGGGTCTTCTACGAGCAGTACTTC. The chain carries TRBV2 and TRBJ2-7; 10 nucleotides agree with TRBD1. CDR1 is SNHLY and CDR2 is FYNNEI in the germline V gene. The CDR3 covers 17 residues. V was clipped by 3 bases and J by 3 bases; unmatched bases: 11. The whole variable domain, filled in from reference TRBV2 and TRBJ2-7, reads EPEVTQTPSHQVTQMGQEVILRCVPISNHLYFYWYRQILGQKVEFLVSFYNNEISEKSEIFDDQFSVERPDGSNFTLKIRSTKLEDSAMYFCASSDSFGTGVFYEQYFGPGTRLTVT.